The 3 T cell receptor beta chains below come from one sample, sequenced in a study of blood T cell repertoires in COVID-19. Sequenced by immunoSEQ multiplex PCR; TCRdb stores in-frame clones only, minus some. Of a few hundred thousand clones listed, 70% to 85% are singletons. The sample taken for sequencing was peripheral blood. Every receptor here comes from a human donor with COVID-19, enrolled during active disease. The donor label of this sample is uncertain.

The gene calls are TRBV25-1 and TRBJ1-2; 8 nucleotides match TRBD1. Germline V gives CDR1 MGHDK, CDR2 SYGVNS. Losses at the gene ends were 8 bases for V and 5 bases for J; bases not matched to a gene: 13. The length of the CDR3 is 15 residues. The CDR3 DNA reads TGTGCCAGCGAAGAAGCCGGACAGGGTCAATATGGCTACACCTTC. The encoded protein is CASEEAGQGQYGYTF.

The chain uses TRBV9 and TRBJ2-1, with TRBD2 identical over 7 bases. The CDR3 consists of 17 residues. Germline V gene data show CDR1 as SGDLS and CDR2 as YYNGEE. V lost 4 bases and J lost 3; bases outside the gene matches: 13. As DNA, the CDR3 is TGTGCCAGCAGCCCCTTTCGGGCGGGAGCCATCTACAATGAGCAGTTCTTC. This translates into CASSPFRAGAIYNEQFF.

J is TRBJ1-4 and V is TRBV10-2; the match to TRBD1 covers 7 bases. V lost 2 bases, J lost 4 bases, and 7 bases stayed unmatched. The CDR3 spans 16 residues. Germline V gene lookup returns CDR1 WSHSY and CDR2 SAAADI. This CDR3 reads CASSEPWGDSNEKLFF. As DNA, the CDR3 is TGCGCCAGCAGTGAGCCCTGGGGGGACAGTAATGAAAAACTGTTTTTT.